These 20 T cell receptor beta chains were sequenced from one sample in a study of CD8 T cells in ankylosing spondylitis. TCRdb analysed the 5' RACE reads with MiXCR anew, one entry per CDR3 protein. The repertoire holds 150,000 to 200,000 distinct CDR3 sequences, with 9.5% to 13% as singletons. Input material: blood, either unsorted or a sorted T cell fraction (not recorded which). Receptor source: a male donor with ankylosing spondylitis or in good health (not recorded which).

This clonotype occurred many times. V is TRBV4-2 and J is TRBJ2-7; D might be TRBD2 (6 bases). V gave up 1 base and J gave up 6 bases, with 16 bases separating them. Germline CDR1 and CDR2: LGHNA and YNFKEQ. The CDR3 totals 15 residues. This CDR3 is CASSQGRLETSEQYF. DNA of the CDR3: TGTGCCAGCAGCCAAGGGAGACTAGAAACGTCCGAGCAGTACTTC.

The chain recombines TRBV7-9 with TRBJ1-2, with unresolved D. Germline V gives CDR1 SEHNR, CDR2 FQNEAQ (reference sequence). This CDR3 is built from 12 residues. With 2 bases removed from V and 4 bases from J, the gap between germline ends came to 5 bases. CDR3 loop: CASSLSVYGYTF. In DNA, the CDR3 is TGTGCCAGCAGCTTAAGCGTCTATGGCTACACCTTC.

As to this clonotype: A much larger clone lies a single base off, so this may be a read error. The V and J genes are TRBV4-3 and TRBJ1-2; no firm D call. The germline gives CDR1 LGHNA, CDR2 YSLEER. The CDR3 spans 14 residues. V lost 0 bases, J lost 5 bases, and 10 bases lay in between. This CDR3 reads CASSQDLGRYGYTF. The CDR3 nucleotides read TGCGCCAGCAGCCAAGATCTGGGGAGATATGGCTACACCTTC.

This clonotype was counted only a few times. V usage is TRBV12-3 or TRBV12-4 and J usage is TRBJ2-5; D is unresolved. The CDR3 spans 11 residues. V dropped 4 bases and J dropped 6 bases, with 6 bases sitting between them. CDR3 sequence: CASSWAQTQYF. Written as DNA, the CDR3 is TGTGCCAGCAGTTGGGCGCAGACCCAGTACTTC.

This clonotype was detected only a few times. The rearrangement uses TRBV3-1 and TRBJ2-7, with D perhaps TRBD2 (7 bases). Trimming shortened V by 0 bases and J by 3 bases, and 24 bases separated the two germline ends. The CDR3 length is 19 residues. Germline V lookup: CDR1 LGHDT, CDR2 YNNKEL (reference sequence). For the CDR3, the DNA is TGTGCCAGCAGCCAAGATCTGGTTGGGTGGGGCGGGGGCCTCTACGAGCAGTACTTC. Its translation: CASSQDLVGWGGGLYEQYF.

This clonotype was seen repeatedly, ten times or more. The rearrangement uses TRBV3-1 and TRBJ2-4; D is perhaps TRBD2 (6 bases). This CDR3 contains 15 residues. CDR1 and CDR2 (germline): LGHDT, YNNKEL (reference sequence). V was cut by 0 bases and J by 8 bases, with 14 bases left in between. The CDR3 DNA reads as TGTGCCAGCAGCCAAGATCGGGGATGGGAGGACATTCAGTACTTC. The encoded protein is CASSQDRGWEDIQYF.

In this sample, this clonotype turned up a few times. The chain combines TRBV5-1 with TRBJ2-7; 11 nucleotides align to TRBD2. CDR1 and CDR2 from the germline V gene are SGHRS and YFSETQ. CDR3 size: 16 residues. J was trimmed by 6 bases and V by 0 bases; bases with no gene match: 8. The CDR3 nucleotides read TGCGCCAGCAGCTTGGGAACTAGCGGGAGTCCCCGCGAGCAGTACTTC. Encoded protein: CASSLGTSGSPREQYF.

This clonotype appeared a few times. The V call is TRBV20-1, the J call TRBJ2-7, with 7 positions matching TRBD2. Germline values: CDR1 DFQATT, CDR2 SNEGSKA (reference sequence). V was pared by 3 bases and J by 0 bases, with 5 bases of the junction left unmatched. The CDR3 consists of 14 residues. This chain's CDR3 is CSASPPGGSYEQYF. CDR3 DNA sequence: TGCAGTGCTAGCCCCCCGGGGGGCTCCTACGAGCAGTACTTC.

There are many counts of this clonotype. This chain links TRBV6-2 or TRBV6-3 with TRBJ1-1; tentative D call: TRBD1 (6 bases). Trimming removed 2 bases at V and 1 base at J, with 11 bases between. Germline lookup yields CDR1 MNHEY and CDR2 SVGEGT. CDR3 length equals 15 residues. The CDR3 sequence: CASSYMGQENTEAFF. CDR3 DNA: TGTGCCAGCAGTTACATGGGACAAGAGAACACTGAAGCTTTCTTT.

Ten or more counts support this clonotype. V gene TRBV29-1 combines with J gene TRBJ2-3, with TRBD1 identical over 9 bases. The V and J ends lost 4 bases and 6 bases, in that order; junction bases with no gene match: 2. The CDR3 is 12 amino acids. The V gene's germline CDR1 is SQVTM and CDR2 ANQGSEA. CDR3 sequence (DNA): TGCAGCGTTGGGGACAGGGATGATACGCAGTATTTT. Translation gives CSVGDRDDTQYF.

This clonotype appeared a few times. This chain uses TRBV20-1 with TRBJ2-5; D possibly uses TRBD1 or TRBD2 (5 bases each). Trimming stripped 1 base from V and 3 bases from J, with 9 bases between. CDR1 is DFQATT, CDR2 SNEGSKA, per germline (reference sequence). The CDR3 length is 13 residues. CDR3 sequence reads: CSARVGVEETQYF. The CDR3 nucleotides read TGCAGTGCTAGAGTGGGGGTGGAAGAGACCCAGTACTTC.

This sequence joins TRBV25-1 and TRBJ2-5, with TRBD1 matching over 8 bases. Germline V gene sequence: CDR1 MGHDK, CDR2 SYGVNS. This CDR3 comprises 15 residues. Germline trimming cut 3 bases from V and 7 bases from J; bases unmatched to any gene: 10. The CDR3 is CASSDMRTGSWTQYF. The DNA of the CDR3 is TGTGCCAGCAGTGATATGCGGACAGGGTCGTGGACCCAGTACTTC.

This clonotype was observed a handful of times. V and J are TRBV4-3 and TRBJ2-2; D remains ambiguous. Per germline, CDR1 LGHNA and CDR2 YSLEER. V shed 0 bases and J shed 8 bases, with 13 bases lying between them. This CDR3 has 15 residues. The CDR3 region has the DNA TGCGCCAGCAGCCAAGATACAGAGATATCGGGGGAGCTGTTTTTT. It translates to CASSQDTEISGELFF.

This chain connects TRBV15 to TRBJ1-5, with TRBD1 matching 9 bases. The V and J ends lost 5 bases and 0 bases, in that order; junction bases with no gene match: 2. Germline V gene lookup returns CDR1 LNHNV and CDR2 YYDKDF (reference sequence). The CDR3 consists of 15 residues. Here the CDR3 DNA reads TGTGCCACCAGCCGGACAGGGGATAGCAATCAGCCCCAGCATTTT. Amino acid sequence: CATSRTGDSNQPQHF.

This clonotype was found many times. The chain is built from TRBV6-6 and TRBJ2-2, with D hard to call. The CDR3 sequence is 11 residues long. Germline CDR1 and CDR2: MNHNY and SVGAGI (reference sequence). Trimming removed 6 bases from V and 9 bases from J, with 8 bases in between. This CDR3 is CASSPLRELFF. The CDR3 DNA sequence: TGTGCCAGCAGCCCGCTTCGGGAGCTGTTTTTT.

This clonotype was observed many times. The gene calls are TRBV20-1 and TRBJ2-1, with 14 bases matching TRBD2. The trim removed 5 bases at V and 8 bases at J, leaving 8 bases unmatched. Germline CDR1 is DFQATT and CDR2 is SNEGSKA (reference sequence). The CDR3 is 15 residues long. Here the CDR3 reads CSAPLTSGRADEQFF. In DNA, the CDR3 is TGCAGTGCTCCATTGACTAGCGGGAGGGCGGATGAGCAGTTCTTC.

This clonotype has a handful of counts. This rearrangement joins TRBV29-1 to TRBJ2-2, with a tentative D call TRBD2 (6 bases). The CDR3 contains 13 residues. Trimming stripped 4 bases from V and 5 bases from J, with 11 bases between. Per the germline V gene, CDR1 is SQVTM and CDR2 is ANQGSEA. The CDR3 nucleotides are TGCAGCGTTGGGGAGGTGGGGACCGGGGAGCTGTTTTTT. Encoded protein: CSVGEVGTGELFF.

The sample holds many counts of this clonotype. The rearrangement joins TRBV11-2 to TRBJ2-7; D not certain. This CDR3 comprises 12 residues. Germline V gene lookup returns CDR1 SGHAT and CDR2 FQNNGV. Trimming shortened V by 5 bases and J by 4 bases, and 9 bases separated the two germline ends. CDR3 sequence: CASSPSAYEQYF. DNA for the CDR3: TGTGCCAGCAGCCCCTCCGCTTACGAGCAGTACTTC.

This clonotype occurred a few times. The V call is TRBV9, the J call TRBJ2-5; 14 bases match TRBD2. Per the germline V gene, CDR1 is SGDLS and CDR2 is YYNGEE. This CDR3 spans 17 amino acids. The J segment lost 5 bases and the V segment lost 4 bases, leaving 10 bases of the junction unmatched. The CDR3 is CASSSGTSGGVIETQYF. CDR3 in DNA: TGTGCCAGCAGCTCCGGGACTAGCGGGGGTGTAATTGAGACCCAGTACTTC.

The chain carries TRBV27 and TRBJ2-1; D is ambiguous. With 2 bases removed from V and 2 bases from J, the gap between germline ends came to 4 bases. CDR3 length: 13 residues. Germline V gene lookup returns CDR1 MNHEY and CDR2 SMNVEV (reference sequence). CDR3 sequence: CASSLPPYNEQFF. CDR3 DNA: TGTGCCAGCAGTTTACCTCCCTACAATGAGCAGTTCTTC.